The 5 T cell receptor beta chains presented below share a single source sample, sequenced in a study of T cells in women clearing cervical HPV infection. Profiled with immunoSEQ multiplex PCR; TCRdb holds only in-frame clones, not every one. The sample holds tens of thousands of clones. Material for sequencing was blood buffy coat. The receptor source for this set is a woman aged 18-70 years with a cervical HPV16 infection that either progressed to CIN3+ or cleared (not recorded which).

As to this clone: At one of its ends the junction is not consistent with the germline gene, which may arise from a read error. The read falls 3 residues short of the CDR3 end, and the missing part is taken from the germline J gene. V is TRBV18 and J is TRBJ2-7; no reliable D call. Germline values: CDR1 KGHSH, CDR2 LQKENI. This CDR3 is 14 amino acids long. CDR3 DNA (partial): TGTGCCTGCTCACTTGTACAGAGGTCCTACGAG. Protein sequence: CACSLVQRSYE. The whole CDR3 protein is CACSLVQRSYEQYF.

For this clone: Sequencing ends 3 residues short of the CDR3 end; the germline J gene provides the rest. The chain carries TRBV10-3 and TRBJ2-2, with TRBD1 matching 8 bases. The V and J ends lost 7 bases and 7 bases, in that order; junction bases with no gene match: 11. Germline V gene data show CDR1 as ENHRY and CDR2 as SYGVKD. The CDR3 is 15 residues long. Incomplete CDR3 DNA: TGTGCCATCAAGGGACAGGCTCGAGGTCTCGGGGAG. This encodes CAIKGQARGLGE. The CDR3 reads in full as CAIKGQARGLGELFF.

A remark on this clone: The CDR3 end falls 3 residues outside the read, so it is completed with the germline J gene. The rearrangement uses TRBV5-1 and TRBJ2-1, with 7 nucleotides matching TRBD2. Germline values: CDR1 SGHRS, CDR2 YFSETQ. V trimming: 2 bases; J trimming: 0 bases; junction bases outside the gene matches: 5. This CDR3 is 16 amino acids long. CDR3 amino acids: CASSFSSGSSYNEQFF. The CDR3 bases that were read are TGCGCCAGCAGCTTTTCTAGCGGAAGCTCCTACAATGAG.

The CDR3 here is CASSRTVKTDTQYF. The sequenced part of the CDR3 DNA is TGTGCCAGCTCACGTACAGTAAAAACGGATACG. This rearrangement joins TRBV18 to TRBJ2-3; unclear D gene. The missing CDR3 end, 3 residues past where the read stops, is filled in from the germline J gene. In germline, CDR1 is KGHSH, CDR2 LQKENI. V lost 4 bases and J 6 bases, leaving 14 bases between the germline ends. The CDR3 totals 14 residues. Using reference TRBV18 and TRBJ2-3 for the parts outside the CDR3, the full variable domain is NAGVMQNPRHLVRRRGQEARLRCSPMKGHSHVYWYRQLPEEGLKFMVYLQKENIIDESGMPKERFSAEFPKEGPSILRIQQVVRGDSAAYFCASSRTVKTDTQYFGPGTRLTVL.

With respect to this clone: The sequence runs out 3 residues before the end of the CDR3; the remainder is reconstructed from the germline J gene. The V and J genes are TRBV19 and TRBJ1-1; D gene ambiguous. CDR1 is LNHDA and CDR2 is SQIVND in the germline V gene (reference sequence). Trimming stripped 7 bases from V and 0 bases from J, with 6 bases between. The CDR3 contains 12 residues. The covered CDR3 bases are TGTGCCAGTACCAGGTTGAACACTGAA. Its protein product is CASTRLNTE. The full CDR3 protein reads CASTRLNTEAFF.